The 2 T cell receptor beta chains given below trace back to one sample, sequenced in a study of CD8+ T cells in alopecia areata. Treatment in this sample: oral pan-JAK inhibitor, 5-10 mg twice daily. It was cDNA, reverse transcribed from extracted RNA, that served as the sequencing template. Sequencing used immunoSEQ multiplex PCR; TCRdb keeps in-frame clones, though not all of them. Among fewer than 250,000 clones listed, roughly two fifths were seen once. Source: CD4+ T cells sorted from blood, taken around week 31, from a patient treated with tofacitinib. These receptors came from a human donor with alopecia areata.

This CDR3 is CASSQGLVTDTQYF. DNA of the CDR3: TGTGCCAGCAGTCAAGGACTAGTCACAGATACGCAGTATTTT. V gene TRBV25-1 combines with J gene TRBJ2-3; the match to TRBD2 covers 7 bases. Trimming at V came to 5 bases and at J to 2 bases, leaving 4 bases not matched to a gene. Germline V gene lookup returns CDR1 MGHDK and CDR2 SYGVNS. The CDR3 length is 14 residues.

The chain has TRBV6-5 and TRBJ1-2; 9 nucleotides agree with TRBD1. Germline CDR1 MNHEY, CDR2 SVGAGI. Trimming at V came to 0 bases and at J to 10 bases, leaving 6 bases not matched to a gene. The CDR3 covers 14 residues. DNA of the CDR3: TGTGCCAGCAGTTACTCCATTACAGGGGGCGCCTACACCTTC. It specifies CASSYSITGGAYTF.